This TCR beta chain was obtained from a study of early T cells in non-severe SARS-CoV-2 infection. About the research overall: Unpaired chains resulted from sequencing bulk RNA of unsorted whole blood.

This clonotype was counted ten times or more. Researchers attached unique molecular identifiers to individual cDNA molecules. TCRdb re-called the 5' RACE reads with MiXCR, one entry per CDR3 protein. The sample contains about 28,000 distinct CDR3 sequences, approximately 5.1% of which appear only once. The germline V gene has CDR1 LGHDT and CDR2 YNNKEL (reference sequence). V shed 1 base and J 8 bases; nucleotides not matched to a gene: 2. CDR3 length: 13 residues. The receptor's source is an adult who was a healthcare worker with PCR-confirmed SARS-CoV-2 infection or an uninfected control (not recorded which). The J gene is TRBJ2-1, the V gene TRBV3-1; 7 nucleotides agree with TRBD2. The sample was whole blood. This chain's CDR3 is CASSQGSGDEQFF. CDR3 nucleotides: TGTGCCAGCAGCCAAGGCAGCGGGGATGAGCAGTTCTTC.